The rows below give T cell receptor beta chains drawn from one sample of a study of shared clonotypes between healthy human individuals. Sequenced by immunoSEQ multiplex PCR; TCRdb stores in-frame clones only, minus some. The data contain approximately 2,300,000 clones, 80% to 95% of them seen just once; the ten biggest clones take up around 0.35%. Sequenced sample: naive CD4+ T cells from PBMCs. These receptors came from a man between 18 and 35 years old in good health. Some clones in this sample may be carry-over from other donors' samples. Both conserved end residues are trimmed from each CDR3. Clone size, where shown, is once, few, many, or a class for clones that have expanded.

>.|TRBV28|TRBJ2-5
ASSLALAGGQETQY
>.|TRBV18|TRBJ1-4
ASSRDLNEKLF
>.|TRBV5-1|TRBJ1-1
ASSLQDGHVTEAF
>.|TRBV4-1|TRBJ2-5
ASSQATMETQY
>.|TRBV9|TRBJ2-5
ASSVDGRVRETQY
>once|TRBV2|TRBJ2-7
ASRDSGQGDREQY
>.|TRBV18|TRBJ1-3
ASSLQGAPSGNTIY
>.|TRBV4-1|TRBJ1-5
ASSPTGTGNQPQH
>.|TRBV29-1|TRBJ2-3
SAEVRDTQY
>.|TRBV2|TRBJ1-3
ASSDRGGPGNTIY
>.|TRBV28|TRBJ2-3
ASSHGLGGTDTQY
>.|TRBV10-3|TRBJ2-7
AGGEAGGSEQY
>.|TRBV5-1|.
ASSRTEGSYEQY
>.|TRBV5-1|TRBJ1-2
ASSLVGGTNYGYT
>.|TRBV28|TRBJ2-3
ASKRGFTTDTQY
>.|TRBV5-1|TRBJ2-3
ASSAGLVTDTQY
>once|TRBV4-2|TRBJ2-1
ASSQEAGRHEQF
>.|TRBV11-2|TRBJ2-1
ASSLGQVNEQF
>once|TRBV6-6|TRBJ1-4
ASAPAGELF
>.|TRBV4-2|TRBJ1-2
ASSSPGTPSNYGYT
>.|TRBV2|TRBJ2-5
ASSEQGLQETQY
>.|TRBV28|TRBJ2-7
ASSSGHISYEQY
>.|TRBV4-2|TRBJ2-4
ASSLTTVAKNIQY
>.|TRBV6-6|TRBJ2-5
ASSPVPRETQY
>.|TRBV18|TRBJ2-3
ASSPIAGGGDTQY
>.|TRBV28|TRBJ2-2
ASSSPRDASATGELF
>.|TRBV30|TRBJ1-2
AWSVLVRSNYGYT
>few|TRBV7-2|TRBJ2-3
ASSLSTTDTQY
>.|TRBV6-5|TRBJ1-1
ASIPSKGLEAF